These T cell receptor beta chains were read from a single sample in a study of early T cells in non-severe SARS-CoV-2 infection. TCRdb re-called the 5' RACE reads with MiXCR, one entry per CDR3 protein. The data show approximately 50,000 distinct CDR3 sequences, 7% to 10% seen once. Sequenced: whole blood. The receptors were sampled from an adult who was a healthcare worker with PCR-confirmed SARS-CoV-2 infection or an uninfected control (not recorded which). Each CDR3 is given with its conserved first and last residue. Size values are once, few and many counts, or a class for expanded clones, and some rows have none.

>TRBJ2-7|TRBV5-6|few
CASSLKREWAYEQYF
>TRBJ2-3|TRBV5-4|few
CASSLGQNTDTQYF
>TRBJ2-4|TRBV6-1|few
CASSEGTALIQYF
>TRBJ2-7|TRBV20-1|few
CSASNLDFSYEQYF
>TRBJ2-1|TRBV20-1|many
CSARERRDYDNEQFF
>TRBJ1-1|TRBV29-1|.
CSVGMNTEAFF
>TRBJ2-6|TRBV2|.
CASSGDRRVGANVLTF
>TRBJ2-5|TRBV11-3|few
CASSLTGKETQYF
>TRBJ1-1|TRBV11-2|few
CASSLSLSTEAFF
>TRBJ2-7|TRBV20-1|many
CSARQNQGGEQYF
>TRBJ2-3|TRBV2|.
CATNPGPSTDTQYF
>TRBJ1-1|TRBV7-8|many
CASRQGLGTEAFF
>TRBJ2-1|TRBV11-3|.
CASSPRSGGNEQFF
>TRBJ2-7|TRBV20-1|.
CSARVLRSYEQYF
>TRBJ2-7|TRBV28|.
CASTPGQGFYEQYF
>TRBJ1-4|TRBV28|many
CASSTGVEEKLFF
>TRBJ2-1|TRBV7-9|.
CASSFGAGSEQFF
>TRBJ2-7|TRBV4-1|once
CASSHHFSGGQYEQYF
>TRBJ2-1|TRBV20-1|many
CSARDLASEQFF
>TRBJ1-5|TRBV20-1|many
CSAARGQYSNQPQHF
>TRBJ2-1|TRBV9|many
CASNSGTYNEQFF
>TRBJ1-6|TRBV4-1|many
CASSQGIGISYNSPLHF
>TRBJ2-3|TRBV10-3|.
CAISVGSTDTQYF
>TRBJ2-5|TRBV5-5|.
CASSDHQETQYF
>TRBJ2-5|TRBV6-1|many
CASRGGLAGAQETQYF
>TRBJ2-3|TRBV4-2|.
CASSRSPASGGAKDTQYF
>TRBJ2-1|TRBV5-1|few
CASSLTSGRGNEQFF
>TRBJ2-5|TRBV27|few
CASSFGRFGQQETQYF
>TRBJ1-5|TRBV18|.
CASSPTGGNQPQHF
>TRBJ2-3|TRBV20-1|many
CSAMRTDTQYF
>TRBJ2-4|TRBV29-1|many
CSAIQGNIQYF
>TRBJ1-6|TRBV14|.
CASSQIDSLNSPLHF
>TRBJ2-7|TRBV6-2/TRBV6-3|.
CASSYSIRVPSYEQYF
>TRBJ2-2|TRBV4-2|many
CASSQGTVGELFF
>TRBJ1-2|TRBV24-1|many
CATRDRPFRYTF
>TRBJ1-5|TRBV6-5|.
CARIRGLNQPQHF
>TRBJ2-1|TRBV11-2|few
CASSSMTLVNEQFF
>TRBJ2-7|TRBV4-2|many
CASSQDRAVYEQYF
>TRBJ2-3|TRBV20-1|few
CSARDPWEGPTDTQYF
>TRBJ2-3|TRBV6-6|.
CASTGFRTDTQYF
>TRBJ2-5|TRBV4-1|.
CASSHQGRPDGRETQYF
>TRBJ2-7|TRBV11-2|few
CASSLELGSPYEQYF
>TRBJ2-3|TRBV2|few
CASRSTRTSGLRVGDTQYF
>TRBJ1-1|TRBV5-1|.
CASSELGTGQGTEAFF
>TRBJ1-5|TRBV19|many
CASGPRTSNQPQHF
>TRBJ2-1|TRBV21-1|.
CASSRGTSGSSWEQFF
>TRBJ1-1|TRBV14|few
CASSQDPGWGTEAFF
>TRBJ2-5|TRBV27|large
CASSSTGTWGETQYF
>TRBJ2-7|TRBV7-6|few
CASSLTRTSGSEQYF
>TRBJ2-2|TRBV12-3/TRBV12-4|few
CASNSGTSNTGELFF
>TRBJ2-7|TRBV13|many
CASSLPGRGEQYF
>TRBJ2-7|TRBV4-1|many
CASSQDAGGSSYEQYF
>TRBJ1-1|TRBV18|few
CASSPGQGTEAFF
>TRBJ2-7|TRBV13|many
CASSAGLSYEQYF
>TRBJ2-2|TRBV28|few
CASSPGLAGFNTGELFF
>TRBJ2-3|TRBV27|many
CASSWAAGGPDTQYF
>TRBJ2-2|TRBV18|.
CASSPGTANTGELFF
>TRBJ2-3|TRBV12-3/TRBV12-4|many
CASSTPRTSGLTDTQYF
>TRBJ1-6|TRBV7-8|.
CASRPTPTGSIENSPLHF
>TRBJ2-5|TRBV20-1|many
CSASHTEETQYF